This TCR beta chain comes out of a study of T cell repertoires in cytomegalovirus infection. Overall study context: Well-studied HLA-B-restricted CMV epitopes were used in the study alongside recently identified HLA-C-restricted ones. CMV infection together with matching HLA type was indicated by public TCR beta signatures. Study-level findings and limits: The ex vivo response was dominated by HLA-C-restricted CMV-specific TCR beta clonotypes. Cumulative public TCR beta family frequency identified CMV carriers with the relevant HLA.

TCRdb itself ran the reads through MiXCR, one entry per CDR3 protein. The table lists approximately 910,000 distinct CDR3 sequences, about a third of them singletons. Concerning this clonotype: Its target is not known.

Germline values: CDR1 MDHEN, CDR2 SYDVKM. The CDR3 covers 15 residues. The V end lost 5 bases, the J end lost 9 bases, and 20 bases lay between the germline ends. The source was cultured CD8+ T cells from PBMCs, collected from culture after CMV antigen stimulation. The receptor comes from a human donor in good health (CMV status not recorded). Some clones in this sample may be carry-over from other donors' samples. The chain uses TRBV28 and TRBJ2-1; D gene unclear. The CDR3 spells CASSPPDLPYAEQFF. CDR3 bases: TGTGCCAGCAGTCCCCCGGACCTCCCCTACGCTGAGCAGTTCTTC.